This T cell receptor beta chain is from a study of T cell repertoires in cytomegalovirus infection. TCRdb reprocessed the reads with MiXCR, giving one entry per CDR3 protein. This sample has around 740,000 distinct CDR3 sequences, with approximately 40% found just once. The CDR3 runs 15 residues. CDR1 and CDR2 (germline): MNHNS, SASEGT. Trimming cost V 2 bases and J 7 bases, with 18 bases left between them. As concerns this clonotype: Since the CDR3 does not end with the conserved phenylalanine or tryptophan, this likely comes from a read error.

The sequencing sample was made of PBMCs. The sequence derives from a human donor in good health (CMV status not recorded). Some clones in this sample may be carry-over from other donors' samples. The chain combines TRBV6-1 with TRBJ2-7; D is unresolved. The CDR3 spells CASSETSRRAQEQYL. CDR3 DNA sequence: TGTGCCAGCAGTGAAACGTCCCGAAGGGCTCAAGAGCAGTACTTA.